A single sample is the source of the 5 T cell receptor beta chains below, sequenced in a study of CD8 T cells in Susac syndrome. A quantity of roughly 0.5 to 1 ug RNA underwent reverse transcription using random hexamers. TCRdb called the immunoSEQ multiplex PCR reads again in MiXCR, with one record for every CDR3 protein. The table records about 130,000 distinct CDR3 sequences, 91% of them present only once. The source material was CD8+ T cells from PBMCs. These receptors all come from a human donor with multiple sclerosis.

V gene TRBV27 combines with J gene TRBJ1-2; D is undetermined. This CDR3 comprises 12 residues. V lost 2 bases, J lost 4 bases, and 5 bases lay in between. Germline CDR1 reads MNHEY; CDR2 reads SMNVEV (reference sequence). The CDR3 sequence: CASSLAGYGYTF. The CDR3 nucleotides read TGTGCCAGCAGTTTAGCGGGCTATGGCTACACCTTC.

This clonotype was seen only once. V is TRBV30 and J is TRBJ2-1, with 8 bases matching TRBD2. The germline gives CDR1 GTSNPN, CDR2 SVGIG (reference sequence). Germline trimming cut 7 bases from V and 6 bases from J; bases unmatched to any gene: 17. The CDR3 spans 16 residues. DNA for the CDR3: TGTGCCTTTCTCGTCCCGGGACTAGGTCACGGCAATGAGCAGTTCTTC. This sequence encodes CAFLVPGLGHGNEQFF. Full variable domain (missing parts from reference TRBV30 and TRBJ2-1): SQTIHQWPATLVQPVGSPLSLECTVEGTSNPNLYWYRQAAGRGLQLLFYSVGIGQISSEVPQNLSASRPQDRQFILSSKKLLLSDSGFYLCAFLVPGLGHGNEQFFGPGTRLTVL.

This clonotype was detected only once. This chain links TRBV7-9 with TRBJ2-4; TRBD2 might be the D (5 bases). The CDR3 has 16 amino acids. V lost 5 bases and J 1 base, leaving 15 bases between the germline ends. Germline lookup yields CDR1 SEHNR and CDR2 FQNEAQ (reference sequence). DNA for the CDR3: TGTGCCAGCAGCCCACCTCGCGGGTGGGCCAAAAACATTCAGTACTTC. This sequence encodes CASSPPRGWAKNIQYF.

The CDR3 sequence is CASSLSGGTNQPQHF. The CDR3 DNA reads TGTGCCAGCAGTTTATCGGGCGGTACCAATCAGCCCCAGCATTTT. V and J are TRBV27 and TRBJ1-5; D is uncertain. CDR1 is MNHEY and CDR2 is SMNVEV in the germline V gene (reference sequence). V lost 0 bases and J 3 bases, leaving 9 bases between the germline ends. The CDR3 extends over 15 amino acids.

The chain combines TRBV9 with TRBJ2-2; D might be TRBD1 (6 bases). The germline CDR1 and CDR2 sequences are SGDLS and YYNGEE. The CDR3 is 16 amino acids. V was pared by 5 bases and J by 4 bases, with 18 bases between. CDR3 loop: CASRGPGHSSTGELFF. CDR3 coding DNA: TGTGCCAGCAGGGGACCGGGACATTCCTCCACCGGGGAGCTGTTTTTT.